A selection of T cell receptor beta chains follows, all from one sample in a study of CD4 and CD8 cells across lung adenocarcinoma regions. TCRdb redid the calling of the PCR reads with MiXCR, one entry per CDR3 protein. The sample yields about 19,000 distinct CDR3 sequences, around 50% seen once. The sample consisted of CD8+ T cells from the margin of a lung tumor. All receptors derive from a male donor with lung adenocarcinoma. The CD4 and CD8 labels of this study may be unreliable. The CDR3 runs from the conserved cysteine through the conserved F or W. Each record gives: CDR3 DNA, CDR3 protein, V gene, D gene, J gene, clone size. The D gene is left open where the match is weak. Size tells how often a clone was seen (once, few, many) or the class of an expanded clone, and some rows leave it out.

cdr3_nt: TGTGCCAGCAGTTTTGGACTAGCGGGCAATGAGCAGTTCTTC
cdr3_aa: CASSFGLAGNEQFF
v_call: TRBV27
d_call: TRBD2
j_call: TRBJ2-1
clone_size: medium-sized

cdr3_nt: TGTGCCAGCGGCCCAGGGGGCGGGGACAAAAACATTCAGTACTTC
cdr3_aa: CASGPGGGDKNIQYF
v_call: TRBV27
d_call: TRBD1
j_call: TRBJ2-4
clone_size: NA

cdr3_nt: TGTGCCAGCAGTTTAACTAGTCCCACCGGGGAGCTGTTTTTT
cdr3_aa: CASSLTSPTGELFF
v_call: TRBV6-5
d_call: NA
j_call: TRBJ2-2
clone_size: many

cdr3_nt: TGTGCCAGGGGGCAGGGTGGGACAGATACGCAGTATTTC
cdr3_aa: CARGQGGTDTQYF
v_call: TRBV6-1
d_call: TRBD1
j_call: TRBJ2-3
clone_size: NA

cdr3_nt: TGTGCCAGCAGGAAGCAGGACAGGGTTGTGAGCACTGAAGCTTTCTTT
cdr3_aa: CASRKQDRVVSTEAFF
v_call: TRBV6-1
d_call: TRBD1
j_call: TRBJ1-1
clone_size: NA

cdr3_nt: TGTGCCAGCAGTTTGGGACTAGAGGGTACCTACGAGCAGTACTTC
cdr3_aa: CASSLGLEGTYEQYF
v_call: TRBV6-5
d_call: TRBD2
j_call: TRBJ2-7
clone_size: hyperexpanded

cdr3_nt: TGTGCCAGCAGCTTAGGTCTGGCGGAATTAGGGACCCAGTACTTC
cdr3_aa: CASSLGLAELGTQYF
v_call: TRBV7-8
d_call: NA
j_call: TRBJ2-5
clone_size: NA

cdr3_nt: TGTGCCAGCAGGCAGCGGGTAGGACTCACAGATACGCAGTATTTT
cdr3_aa: CASRQRVGLTDTQYF
v_call: TRBV27
d_call: NA
j_call: TRBJ2-3
clone_size: few

cdr3_nt: TGTGCCATGAGCCTACAGCCGGAGAGGACCGGTGCGCTGTATTTT
cdr3_aa: CAMSLQPERTGALYF
v_call: TRBV10-3
d_call: NA
j_call: TRBJ2-2
clone_size: NA

cdr3_nt: TGTGCCAGCAGGCCCCCGGGACCGCCCCAAGAGACCCAGTACTTC
cdr3_aa: CASRPPGPPQETQYF
v_call: TRBV6-1
d_call: NA
j_call: TRBJ2-5
clone_size: NA

cdr3_nt: TGTGCCAGCAGTCCGGGGCAGGGAGCCAAAAATATTCAGTACTTC
cdr3_aa: CASSPGQGAKNIQYF
v_call: TRBV12-3/TRBV12-4
d_call: NA
j_call: TRBJ2-4
clone_size: NA

cdr3_nt: TGTGCGGGCCACAGGGGCCGTGACCAAGAGACCCAGTACTTC
cdr3_aa: CAGHRGRDQETQYF
v_call: TRBV6-1
d_call: TRBD1
j_call: TRBJ2-5
clone_size: NA

cdr3_nt: TGCGCCAGCGGGACAGGGAGCTCCTACAATGAGCAGTTCTTC
cdr3_aa: CASGTGSSYNEQFF
v_call: TRBV10-1
d_call: TRBD1
j_call: TRBJ2-1
clone_size: few

cdr3_nt: TGTGCCAGCAGTGGGTACAGGGCCTACAATGAGCAGTTCTTC
cdr3_aa: CASSGYRAYNEQFF
v_call: TRBV25-1
d_call: NA
j_call: TRBJ2-1
clone_size: NA

cdr3_nt: TGTGCCAGCAGTTACTCGAAAGCCTCCCGGACAGAAGCTTTCTTT
cdr3_aa: CASSYSKASRTEAFF
v_call: TRBV6-5
d_call: NA
j_call: TRBJ1-1
clone_size: NA

cdr3_nt: TGTGCCAGCAGTTTATCCGACCCAGGGTATTCGGAGACCCAGTACTTC
cdr3_aa: CASSLSDPGYSETQYF
v_call: TRBV27
d_call: NA
j_call: TRBJ2-5
clone_size: NA

cdr3_nt: TGTGCCAGCGTCCCCCAAAGCTCTGGAAACACCATATATTTT
cdr3_aa: CASVPQSSGNTIYF
v_call: TRBV6-1
d_call: NA
j_call: TRBJ1-3
clone_size: NA

cdr3_nt: TGTGCCAGCAGCTTAGCGATGAATCAGCCCCAGCATTTT
cdr3_aa: CASSLAMNQPQHF
v_call: TRBV7-2
d_call: NA
j_call: TRBJ1-5
clone_size: NA

cdr3_nt: TGTGCCAGCAGGGAAGCCGGGGGCGGGGACGGGGATACCCAGTATTTT
cdr3_aa: CASREAGGGDGDTQYF
v_call: TRBV6-1
d_call: NA
j_call: TRBJ2-3
clone_size: NA

cdr3_nt: TGTGCCAGCAGTGAACCGGGACAGGGGACGGACGAGCAGTACTTC
cdr3_aa: CASSEPGQGTDEQYF
v_call: TRBV25-1
d_call: TRBD1
j_call: TRBJ2-7
clone_size: many

cdr3_nt: TGTGCCAGCAGTCTCAACCCACGACAGGGGGCATTGGCAGATACGCAGTATTTT
cdr3_aa: CASSLNPRQGALADTQYF
v_call: TRBV27
d_call: TRBD1
j_call: TRBJ2-3
clone_size: medium-sized

cdr3_nt: TGTGCCAGCAGTGAGAGCCGCTCCCCCTACTACGAGCAGTACTTC
cdr3_aa: CASSESRSPYYEQYF
v_call: TRBV2
d_call: NA
j_call: TRBJ2-7
clone_size: few

cdr3_nt: TGTGCCGGGGGGCCAGGGGGCCGTGACCAAGAGATCCAGTACTTC
cdr3_aa: CAGGPGGRDQEIQYF
v_call: TRBV27
d_call: TRBD1
j_call: TRBJ2-5
clone_size: NA

cdr3_nt: TGTGCCAGCAGCTTAGGCAGGGGGCAAGGCCAAGAGACCCAGTACTTC
cdr3_aa: CASSLGRGQGQETQYF
v_call: TRBV7-3
d_call: TRBD1
j_call: TRBJ2-5
clone_size: few

cdr3_nt: TGTGCCAGCAGTGAAGCGGGGCTGGGGGCCGGGGATACTCAGTACTTC
cdr3_aa: CASSEAGLGAGDTQYF
v_call: TRBV6-1
d_call: NA
j_call: TRBJ2-4
clone_size: NA

cdr3_nt: TGTGCCAGCAGCCAAGATCACGGTGCCCCTTTAAGTAATGAGCAGTTCTTC
cdr3_aa: CASSQDHGAPLSNEQFF
v_call: TRBV3-1
d_call: NA
j_call: TRBJ2-1
clone_size: NA

cdr3_nt: TGCGCCAGGAGCCAAGAAGGGACGAACCAGTACTTC
cdr3_aa: CARSQEGTNQYF
v_call: TRBV4-1
d_call: NA
j_call: TRBJ2-4
clone_size: NA

cdr3_nt: TGTGCCAGCAGTTCTGGGCCCTATAATTCACCCCTCCACTTT
cdr3_aa: CASSSGPYNSPLHF
v_call: TRBV6-5
d_call: NA
j_call: TRBJ1-6
clone_size: many

cdr3_nt: TGTGCCAGCAGTGGGGACAGCACAGATACGCAGTATTTT
cdr3_aa: CASSGDSTDTQYF
v_call: TRBV6-4
d_call: NA
j_call: TRBJ2-3
clone_size: NA

cdr3_nt: TGTGCCAGCACTGGAGGGATAAGCACCGGGGAGCTGTTTTTT
cdr3_aa: CASTGGISTGELFF
v_call: TRBV27
d_call: NA
j_call: TRBJ2-2
clone_size: NA

cdr3_nt: TGTGCCAGCAGTTTCTGGGGGAGCTATGGCTACACCTTC
cdr3_aa: CASSFWGSYGYTF
v_call: TRBV27
d_call: NA
j_call: TRBJ1-2
clone_size: NA

cdr3_nt: TGTGCCAGCAAGGAAGGGCCCTCTGGAAACACCATATATTTT
cdr3_aa: CASKEGPSGNTIYF
v_call: TRBV6-1
d_call: NA
j_call: TRBJ1-3
clone_size: NA

cdr3_nt: TGTGCCAGCAGTTTTTACGGATACAATGAGCAGTTCTTC
cdr3_aa: CASSFYGYNEQFF
v_call: TRBV12-3/TRBV12-4
d_call: NA
j_call: TRBJ2-1
clone_size: few

cdr3_nt: TGTGCCAGCAACCTCAACACGAACACCGGGGAGCTGTTTTTT
cdr3_aa: CASNLNTNTGELFF
v_call: TRBV12-3/TRBV12-4
d_call: NA
j_call: TRBJ2-2
clone_size: NA

cdr3_nt: TGTGCCGGCAGAGGGGGCGGAGAGCCAGAGACGCAGTATTTC
cdr3_aa: CAGRGGGEPETQYF
v_call: TRBV6-1
d_call: TRBD1
j_call: TRBJ2-3
clone_size: NA

cdr3_nt: TGTGCCAGCAGTGAATTTCAGGGGGCGGCCTACAATGAGCAGTTCTTC
cdr3_aa: CASSEFQGAAYNEQFF
v_call: TRBV25-1
d_call: TRBD1
j_call: TRBJ2-1
clone_size: few

cdr3_nt: TGTGCCAGCGGGCCGGGCAGGATAGCCAAAAACATTCAGTACTTC
cdr3_aa: CASGPGRIAKNIQYF
v_call: TRBV12-3/TRBV12-4
d_call: NA
j_call: TRBJ2-4
clone_size: few

cdr3_nt: TGCAGTGCTAGAAATAGCGGGAGGAGAATAAATGAGCAGTTCTTC
cdr3_aa: CSARNSGRRINEQFF
v_call: TRBV20-1
d_call: TRBD2
j_call: TRBJ2-1
clone_size: many

cdr3_nt: TGTGCCAGCAGGCTCGGGGGGTGGGGCCAAGAGATTCAGTACTTC
cdr3_aa: CASRLGGWGQEIQYF
v_call: TRBV6-1
d_call: TRBD2
j_call: TRBJ2-4
clone_size: NA

cdr3_nt: TGCGCCACCAGCTTGGTGGGAGGCAGGGTCAATGAGCAGTTCTTC
cdr3_aa: CATSLVGGRVNEQFF
v_call: TRBV4-1
d_call: NA
j_call: TRBJ2-1
clone_size: many

cdr3_nt: TGTGCCGGTGCGGGAGCCGGGGGCCGGGACCAGGAGACGCAGTATTTC
cdr3_aa: CAGAGAGGRDQETQYF
v_call: TRBV6-1
d_call: NA
j_call: TRBJ2-3
clone_size: NA

cdr3_nt: TGTGCTAGCAGCTTAGACCGCTTGAGTGATGAGCAGTTCTTC
cdr3_aa: CASSLDRLSDEQFF
v_call: TRBV7-7
d_call: NA
j_call: TRBJ2-1
clone_size: NA

cdr3_nt: TGTGCCAGCAGCCAAGTAGGGACAACATACAATGAGCAGTTCTTC
cdr3_aa: CASSQVGTTYNEQFF
v_call: TRBV14
d_call: NA
j_call: TRBJ2-1
clone_size: few

cdr3_nt: TGTGCCAGGATCGGGGTCCGGGGCCACGAGACCCAGTACTTC
cdr3_aa: CARIGVRGHETQYF
v_call: TRBV27
d_call: NA
j_call: TRBJ2-5
clone_size: NA